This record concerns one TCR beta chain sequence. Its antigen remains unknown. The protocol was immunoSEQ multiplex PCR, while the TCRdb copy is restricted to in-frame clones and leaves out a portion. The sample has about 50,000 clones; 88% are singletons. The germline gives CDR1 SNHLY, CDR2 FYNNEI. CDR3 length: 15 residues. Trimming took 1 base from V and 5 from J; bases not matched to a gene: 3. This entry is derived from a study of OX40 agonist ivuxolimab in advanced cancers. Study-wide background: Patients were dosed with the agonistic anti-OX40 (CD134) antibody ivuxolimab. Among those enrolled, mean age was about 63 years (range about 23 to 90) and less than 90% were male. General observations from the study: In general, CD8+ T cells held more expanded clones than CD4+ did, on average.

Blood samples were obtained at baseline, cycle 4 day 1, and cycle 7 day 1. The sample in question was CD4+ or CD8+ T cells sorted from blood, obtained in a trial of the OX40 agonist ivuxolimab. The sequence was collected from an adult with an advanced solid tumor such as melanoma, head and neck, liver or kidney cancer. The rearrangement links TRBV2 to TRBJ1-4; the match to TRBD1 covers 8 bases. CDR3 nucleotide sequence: TGTGCCAGCAGTGAAGAGGGACAGGAGAATGAAAAACTGTTTTTT. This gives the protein CASSEEGQENEKLFF.